This TCR beta chain was recorded in a study of blood T cells in healthy people across ages. General study points: What prevented conclusive comparison of naive and antigen-experienced cells was that PBMCs were unsorted. Relative to aged donors, long-lived donors carried more naive CD4+ cells and displayed higher diversity.

This clonotype was recorded a few times. The target antigen is unknown. J was trimmed by 2 bases and V by 8 bases; bases with no gene match: 8. Per the germline V gene, CDR1 is DFQATT and CDR2 is SNEGSKA (reference sequence). This CDR3 has 14 residues. The second PCR ran about 6 to 12 cycles with a sample-barcoded 5' primer and J-beta primers. Tagging of each cDNA molecule was performed by a template-switch adaptor with 12 random nucleotides. TCRdb analysed the 5' RACE reads with MiXCR anew, one entry per CDR3 protein. This table holds approximately 820,000 distinct CDR3 sequences, under 45% found once.

Sequencing was carried out using blood. The J gene is TRBJ1-2, the V gene TRBV20-1, with TRBD1 matching 10 bases. The clonotype comes from a man between 60 and 75 years old in good health. The DNA for the CDR3 is TGCAGTACCTCCGGGACAGGGGAAAACTATGGCTACACCTTC. The encoded protein is CSTSGTGENYGYTF.